The subject of this entry is one T cell receptor beta chain. Its specific antigen is unknown. No qualities accompany the bases; no much larger clone lies one base away. TCRbeta CDR3 regions were amplified from genomic DNA by means of the immunoSEQ Assay, a bias-controlled multiplex PCR. Turning to the authors' computational methods: The number of nucleated cells in each sample was estimated from the amplification of reference gene primers within the assay. Sequence reads were collapsed and filtered to measure the absolute abundance of every unique TCRbeta CDR3 rearrangement. For each sample, productive Simpson clonality was calculated as the square root of Simpson's diversity index over productive rearrangements. TCRdb re-hosts the immuneACCESS table, in-frame sequences only. Its copies lack some clones; in the studies checked, an unresolved V gene accounts for under half of them, and the cause for the rest is not known. For V, J and clone size, that table is used; D and trimming come from the DNA. The sample profile shows roughly 300,000 clones; around 83% of them were found once. The ten largest account for roughly 1.3% of the sample.

This sample is part of a study of blood T cell repertoires in COVID-19 (TCRdb year 2020). Notes on the research overall: The collaborator samples originated in the United States, Italy and Spain and spanned the acute and convalescent phases of COVID-19. The material from the prospective study consisted of cDNA or gDNA derived from T cells, B-cell-depleted T cells, or PBMCs. Subjects who had been exposed to COVID-19, were actively infected with it, or had recovered from it provided the deeply sampled blood TCRbeta repertoires that made up the dataset. The repertoires were released in a freely available public database meant as a resource for research on the immune response to SARS-CoV-2. The samples were drawn from two sources: the first 160 participants of the ongoing ImmuneRACE study, and 1,200 or so subjects contributed by 6 global collaborators. A de-identified subject ID, COVID-19 status, age in years and sex were almost always included in the sample metadata. Where HLA class I and class II types were available, the types were taken from metadata supplied by the sample provider, not from assay-based typing. The paper's findings and limits, for the study overall: The quantity of clinical and demographic metadata differed by source and by participant and was supplied without curation.

The collaborating institutions used their own protocols to collect whole blood in K2EDTA tubes. For TCRbeta analysis, collaborators shipped samples as frozen whole blood, isolated PBMCs, or DNA extracted from either of those sample types. CDR1 LGHNA and CDR2 YNFKEQ are derived from the germline V gene. The CDR3 starts with the cysteine, ends with the phenylalanine, and has 13 residues. Only CDR3 DNA is held: 39 bases, read in frame from base 1. V is cut by 4 bases and J by 4 bases, and the space between the germline ends is 10 bases. The sequence was collected from a woman aged 45-59 years with acute or convalescent COVID-19. Sequenced: peripheral blood. The chain employs TRBV4-2 and TRBJ1-2, with a weak D call of TRBD1 (6 bases match). The sequenced DNA: TGTGCCAGCAGCCCGATGGACAGCTATGGCTACACCTTC. This codes for CASSPMDSYGYTF.